Listed here is a single T cell receptor (beta chain). Its antigen is still unknown. The record originates from a study of cytomegalovirus exposure and HLA in healthy donors. The PCR made use of 60 Vbeta and 13 Jbeta primers. Using immunoSEQ multiplex PCR, the repertoire was profiled, and TCRdb retains in-frame clones only, with some absent. The table gives 50,000 to 80,000 clones; the top ten clones make up less than 4.5% of it. The CDR3 spans 12 residues. With 2 bases removed from V and 8 bases from J, the gap between germline ends came to 9 bases. Germline CDR1 is LNHDA and CDR2 is SQIVND (reference sequence). Findings and limits, study-wide: Immune exposure was documented only through CMV serostatus. In a later analysis, TCR beta V- and J-gene trimming was associated with a missense DCLRE1C variant.

This TCR derives from a woman under 30 in good health and CMV-seronegative. The sample consisted of PBMCs. V and J are TRBV19 and TRBJ1-2; D remains ambiguous. The DNA of the CDR3 is TGTGCCAGTAGTATATCACGGCGGGGCTACACCTTC. This gives the protein CASSISRRGYTF.